This TCR beta chain originates from a study of blood T cells in healthy people across ages. Study-level findings and limits: Per million T cells, the diversity of TCR beta decreased roughly linearly as age advanced.

About this clonotype itself: As yet, its antigen is unknown. One end of the junction varies from germline; a read error may be responsible.

Primers used in a second PCR of roughly 6 to 12 cycles were a sample-barcoded 5' primer and a J-beta primer mix. Through a template-switch adaptor with 12 random nucleotides, each cDNA molecule received a tag. TCRdb processed the 5' RACE reads anew with MiXCR; each CDR3 protein has one entry. The table records more than 1.4 million distinct CDR3 sequences, 42% of them present only once. This CDR3 comprises 16 residues. Germline V gene data show CDR1 as MNHNS and CDR2 as SASEGT. No fewer than 5.5 micrograms of total RNA were isolated from every sample. This clonotype was sampled from a young woman in good health. Sequenced material: blood. The chain joins TRBV6-1 to TRBJ1-5; D possibly corresponds to TRBD1 (6 bases). The CDR3 DNA is TGTGCCAGCAGTGAAATGACAGGAGATAGCGATCAGCCCCAGCATTTT. Protein product: CASSEMTGDSDQPQHF.